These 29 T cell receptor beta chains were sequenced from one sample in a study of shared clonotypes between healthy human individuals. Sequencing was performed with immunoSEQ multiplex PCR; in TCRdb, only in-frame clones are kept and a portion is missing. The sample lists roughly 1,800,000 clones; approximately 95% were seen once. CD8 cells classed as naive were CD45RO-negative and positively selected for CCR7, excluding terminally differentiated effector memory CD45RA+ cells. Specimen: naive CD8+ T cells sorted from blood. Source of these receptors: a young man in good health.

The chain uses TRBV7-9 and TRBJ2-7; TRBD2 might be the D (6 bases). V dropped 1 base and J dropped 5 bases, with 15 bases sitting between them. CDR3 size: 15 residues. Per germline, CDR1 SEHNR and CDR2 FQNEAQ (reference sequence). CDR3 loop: CASSLGMGAGHEQYF. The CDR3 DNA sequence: TGTGCCAGCAGCTTAGGTATGGGAGCGGGCCACGAGCAGTACTTC. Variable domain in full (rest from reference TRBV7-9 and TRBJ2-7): DTGVSQNPRHKITKRGQNVTFRCDPISEHNRLYWYRQTLGQGPEFLTYFQNEAQLEKSRLLSDRFSAERPKGSFSTLEIQRTEQGDSAMYLCASSLGMGAGHEQYFGPGTRLTVT.

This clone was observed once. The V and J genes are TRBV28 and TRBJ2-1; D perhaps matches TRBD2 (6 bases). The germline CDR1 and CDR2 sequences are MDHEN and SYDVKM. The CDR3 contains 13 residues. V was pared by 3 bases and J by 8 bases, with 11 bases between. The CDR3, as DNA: TGTGCCAGCAGTTTTGCGGGGCATCATGAGCAGTTCTTC. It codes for CASSFAGHHEQFF.

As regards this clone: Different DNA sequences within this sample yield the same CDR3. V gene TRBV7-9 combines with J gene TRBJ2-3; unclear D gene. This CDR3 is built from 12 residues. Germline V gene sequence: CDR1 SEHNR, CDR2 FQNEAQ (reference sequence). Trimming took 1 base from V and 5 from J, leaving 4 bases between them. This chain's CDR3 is CASSLDGDTQYF. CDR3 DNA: TGTGCCAGCAGCTTAGATGGAGATACGCAGTATTTT.

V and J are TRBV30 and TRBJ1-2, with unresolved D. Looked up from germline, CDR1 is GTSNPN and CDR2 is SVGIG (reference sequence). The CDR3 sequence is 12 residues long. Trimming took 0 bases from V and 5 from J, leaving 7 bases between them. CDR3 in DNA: TGTGCCTGGAGTGTAGGGCAGTATGGCTACACCTTC. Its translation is CAWSVGQYGYTF.

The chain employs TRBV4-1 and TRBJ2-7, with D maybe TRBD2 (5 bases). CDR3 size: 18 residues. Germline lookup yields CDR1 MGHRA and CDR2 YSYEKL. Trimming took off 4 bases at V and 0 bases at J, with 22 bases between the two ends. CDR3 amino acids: CASSPEARAGLLSYEQYF. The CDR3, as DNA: TGCGCCAGCAGCCCCGAAGCGCGAGCTGGACTCCTCTCCTACGAGCAGTACTTC.

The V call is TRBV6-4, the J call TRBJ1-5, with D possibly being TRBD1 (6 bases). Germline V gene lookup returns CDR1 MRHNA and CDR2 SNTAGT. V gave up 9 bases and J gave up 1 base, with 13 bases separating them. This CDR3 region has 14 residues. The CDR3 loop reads CARGTRGSNQPQHF. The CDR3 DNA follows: TGTGCCAGGGGGACAAGGGGGAGCAATCAGCCCCAGCATTTT.

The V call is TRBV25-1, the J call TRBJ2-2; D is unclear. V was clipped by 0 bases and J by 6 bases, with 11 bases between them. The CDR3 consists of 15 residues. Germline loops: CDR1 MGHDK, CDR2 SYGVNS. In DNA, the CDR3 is TGTGCCAGCAGTGAATATTCAGGTATCCCCGGGGAGCTGTTTTTT. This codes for CASSEYSGIPGELFF.

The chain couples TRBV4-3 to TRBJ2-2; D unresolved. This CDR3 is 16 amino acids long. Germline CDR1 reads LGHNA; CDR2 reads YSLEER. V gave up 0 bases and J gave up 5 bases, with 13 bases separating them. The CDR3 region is CASSQDRYSATGELFF. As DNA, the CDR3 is TGCGCCAGCAGCCAAGATAGGTACTCAGCTACCGGGGAGCTGTTTTTT.

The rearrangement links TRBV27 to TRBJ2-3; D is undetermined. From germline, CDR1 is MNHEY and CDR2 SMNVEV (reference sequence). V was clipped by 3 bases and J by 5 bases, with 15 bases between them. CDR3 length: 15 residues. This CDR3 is CASSFLHLREDTQYF. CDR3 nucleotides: TGTGCCAGCAGTTTCTTACACCTTAGGGAAGATACGCAGTATTTT.

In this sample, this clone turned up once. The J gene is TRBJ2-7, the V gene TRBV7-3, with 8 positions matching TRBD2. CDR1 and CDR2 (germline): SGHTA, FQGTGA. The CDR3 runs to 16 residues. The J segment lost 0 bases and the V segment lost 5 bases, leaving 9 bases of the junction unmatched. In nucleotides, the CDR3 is TGTGCCAGCAGCCCAGATAGCGGGGTTAACTCCTACGAGCAGTACTTC. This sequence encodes CASSPDSGVNSYEQYF.

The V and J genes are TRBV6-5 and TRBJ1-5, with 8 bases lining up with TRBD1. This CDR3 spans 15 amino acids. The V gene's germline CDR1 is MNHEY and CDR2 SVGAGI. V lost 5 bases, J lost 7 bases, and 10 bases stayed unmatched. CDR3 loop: CASSPRDRIDQPQHF. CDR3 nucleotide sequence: TGTGCCAGCAGTCCCCGGGACAGGATAGACCAGCCCCAGCATTTT.

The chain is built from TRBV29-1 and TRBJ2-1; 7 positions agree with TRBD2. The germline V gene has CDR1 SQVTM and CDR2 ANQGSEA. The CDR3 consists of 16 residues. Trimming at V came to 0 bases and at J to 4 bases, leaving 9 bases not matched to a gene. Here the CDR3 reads CSVEDSGLGTYNEQFF. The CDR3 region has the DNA TGCAGCGTTGAAGATTCCGGACTAGGGACGTACAATGAGCAGTTCTTC.

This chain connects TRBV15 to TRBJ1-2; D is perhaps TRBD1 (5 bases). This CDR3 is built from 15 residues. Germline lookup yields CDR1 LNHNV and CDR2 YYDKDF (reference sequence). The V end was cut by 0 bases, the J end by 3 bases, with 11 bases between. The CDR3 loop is CATSRDSQADYGYTF. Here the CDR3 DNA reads TGTGCCACCAGCAGAGATTCACAGGCCGACTATGGCTACACCTTC.

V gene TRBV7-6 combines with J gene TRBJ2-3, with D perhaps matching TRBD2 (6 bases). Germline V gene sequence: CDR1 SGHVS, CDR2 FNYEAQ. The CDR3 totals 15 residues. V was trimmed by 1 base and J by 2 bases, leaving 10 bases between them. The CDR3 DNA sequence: TGTGCCAGCAGCTTAGGGGGGGTTGCCACAGATACGCAGTATTTT. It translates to CASSLGGVATDTQYF.

This CDR3 reads CASSSWTTSNEQFF. CDR3 DNA sequence: TGTGCCAGCAGCTCCTGGACTACGAGCAATGAGCAGTTCTTC. This chain uses TRBV7-9 with TRBJ2-1; perhaps TRBD2 as D (6 bases). In germline, CDR1 is SEHNR, CDR2 FQNEAQ (reference sequence). The CDR3 runs to 14 residues. The V end was cut by 4 bases, the J end by 6 bases, with 13 bases between.

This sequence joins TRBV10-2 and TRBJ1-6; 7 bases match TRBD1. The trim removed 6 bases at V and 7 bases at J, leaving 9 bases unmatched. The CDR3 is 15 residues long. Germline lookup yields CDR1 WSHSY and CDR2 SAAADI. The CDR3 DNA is TGCGCCAGCAGCCGGACAGGACCATCAAATTCACCCCTCCACTTT. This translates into CASSRTGPSNSPLHF.

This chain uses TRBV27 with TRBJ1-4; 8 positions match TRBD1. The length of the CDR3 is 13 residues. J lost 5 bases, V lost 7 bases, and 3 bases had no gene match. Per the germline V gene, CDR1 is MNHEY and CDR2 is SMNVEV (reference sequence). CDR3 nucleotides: TGTGCCAGCAAAGGGACAGGCAATGAAAAACTGTTTTTT. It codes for CASKGTGNEKLFF.

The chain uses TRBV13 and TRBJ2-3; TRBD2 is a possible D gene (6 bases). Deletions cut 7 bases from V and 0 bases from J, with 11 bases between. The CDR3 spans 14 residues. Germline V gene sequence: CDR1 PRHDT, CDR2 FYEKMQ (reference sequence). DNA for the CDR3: TGTGCCAGCACGGGGGAGTATAGCACAGATACGCAGTATTTT. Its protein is CASTGEYSTDTQYF.

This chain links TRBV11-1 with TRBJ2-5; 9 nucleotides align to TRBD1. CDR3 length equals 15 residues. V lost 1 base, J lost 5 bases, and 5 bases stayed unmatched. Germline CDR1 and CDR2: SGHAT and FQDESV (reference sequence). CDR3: CASSLGGQGLETQYF. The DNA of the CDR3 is TGTGCCAGCAGCTTAGGGGGACAGGGTCTGGAGACCCAGTACTTC.

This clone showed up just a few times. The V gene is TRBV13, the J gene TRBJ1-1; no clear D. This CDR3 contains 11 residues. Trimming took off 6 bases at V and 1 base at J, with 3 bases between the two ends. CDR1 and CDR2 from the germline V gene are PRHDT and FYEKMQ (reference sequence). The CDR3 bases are TGTGCCAGCAGACAGAACACTGAAGCTTTCTTT. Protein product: CASRQNTEAFF.

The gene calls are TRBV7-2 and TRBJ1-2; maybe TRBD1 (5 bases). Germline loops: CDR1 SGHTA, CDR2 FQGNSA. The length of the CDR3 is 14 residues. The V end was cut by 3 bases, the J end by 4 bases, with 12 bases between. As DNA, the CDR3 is TGTGCCAGCAGCTTTGGGGGAGGTCGCTATGGCTACACCTTC. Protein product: CASSFGGGRYGYTF.

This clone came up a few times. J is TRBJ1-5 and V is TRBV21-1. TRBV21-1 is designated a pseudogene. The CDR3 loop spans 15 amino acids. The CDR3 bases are TGTGCCAGCAGCGGCCCCGGCTGGAGCAATCAGCCCCAGCATTTT. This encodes CASSGPGWSNQPQHF.

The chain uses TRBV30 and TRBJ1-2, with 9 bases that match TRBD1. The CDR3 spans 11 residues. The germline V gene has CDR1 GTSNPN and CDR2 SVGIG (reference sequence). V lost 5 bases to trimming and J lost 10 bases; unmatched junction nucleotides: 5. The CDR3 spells CAWGTGTVYTF. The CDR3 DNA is TGTGCCTGGGGGACAGGGACGGTCTACACCTTC.

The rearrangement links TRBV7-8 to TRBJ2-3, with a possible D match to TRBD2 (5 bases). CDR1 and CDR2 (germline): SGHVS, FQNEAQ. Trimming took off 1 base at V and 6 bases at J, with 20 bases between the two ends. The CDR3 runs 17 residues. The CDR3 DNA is TGTGCCAGCAGCTTAGGGATCAGCGGCCCCAAGGCGGATACGCAGTATTTT. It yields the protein CASSLGISGPKADTQYF. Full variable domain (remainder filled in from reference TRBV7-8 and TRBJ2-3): GAGVSQSPRYKVAKRGQDVALRCDPISGHVSLFWYQQALGQGPEFLTYFQNEAQLDKSGLPSDRFFAERPEGSVSTLKIQRTQQEDSAVYLCASSLGISGPKADTQYFGPGTRLTVL.

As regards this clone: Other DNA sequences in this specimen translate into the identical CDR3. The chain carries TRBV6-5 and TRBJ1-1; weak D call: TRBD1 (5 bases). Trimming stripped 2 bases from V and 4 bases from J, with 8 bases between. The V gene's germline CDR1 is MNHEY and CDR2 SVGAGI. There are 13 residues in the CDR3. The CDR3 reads CASSYGTGTEAFF. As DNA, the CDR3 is TGTGCCAGCAGTTACGGGACGGGCACTGAAGCTTTCTTT.

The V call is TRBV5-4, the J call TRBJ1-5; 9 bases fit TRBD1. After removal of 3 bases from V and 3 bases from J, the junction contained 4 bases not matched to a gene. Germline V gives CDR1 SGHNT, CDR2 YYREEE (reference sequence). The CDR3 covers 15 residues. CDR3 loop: CASSSGTGHNQPQHF. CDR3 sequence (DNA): TGTGCCAGCAGCTCCGGGACAGGGCACAATCAGCCCCAGCATTTT.

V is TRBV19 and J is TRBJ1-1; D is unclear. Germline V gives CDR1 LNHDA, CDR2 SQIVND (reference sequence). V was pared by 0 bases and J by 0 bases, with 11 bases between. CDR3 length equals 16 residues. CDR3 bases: TGTGCCAGTAGTATAGATCAAGAGGCGGTGAACACTGAAGCTTTCTTT. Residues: CASSIDQEAVNTEAFF.

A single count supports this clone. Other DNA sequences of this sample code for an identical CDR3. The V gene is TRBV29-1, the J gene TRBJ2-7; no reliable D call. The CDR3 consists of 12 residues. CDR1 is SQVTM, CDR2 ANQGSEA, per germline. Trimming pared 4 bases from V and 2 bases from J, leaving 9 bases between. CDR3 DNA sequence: TGCAGCGTTGGTGACGGTCCCTACGAGCAGTACTTC. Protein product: CSVGDGPYEQYF.

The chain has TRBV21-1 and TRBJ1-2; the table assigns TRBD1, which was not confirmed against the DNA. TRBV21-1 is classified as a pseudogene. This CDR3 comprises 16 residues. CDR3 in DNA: TGTGCCAGCGGGAGGACAGGGTGGCGTAGTACCTATGGCTACACCTTC. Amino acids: CASGRTGWRSTYGYTF.